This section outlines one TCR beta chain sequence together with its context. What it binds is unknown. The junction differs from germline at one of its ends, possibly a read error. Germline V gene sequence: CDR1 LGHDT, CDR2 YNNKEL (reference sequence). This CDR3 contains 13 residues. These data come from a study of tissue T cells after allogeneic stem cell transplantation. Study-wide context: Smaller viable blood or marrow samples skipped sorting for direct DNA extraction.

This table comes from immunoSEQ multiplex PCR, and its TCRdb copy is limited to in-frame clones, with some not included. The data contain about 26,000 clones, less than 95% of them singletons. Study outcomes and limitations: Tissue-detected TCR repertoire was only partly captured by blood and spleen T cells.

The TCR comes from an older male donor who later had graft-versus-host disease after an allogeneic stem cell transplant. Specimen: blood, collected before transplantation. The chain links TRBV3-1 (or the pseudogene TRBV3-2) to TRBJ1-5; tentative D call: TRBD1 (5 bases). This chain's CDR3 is CASSSTENRPQHF. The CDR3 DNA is TGTGCCAGCAGCTCGACAGAGAATCGGCCCCAGCATTTT.